A selection of T cell receptor beta chains follows, all from one sample in a study of CD8+CD57+ T cells in acquired aplastic anemia. TCRdb passed the reads through MiXCR, listing each CDR3 protein once. The sample includes approximately 180,000 distinct CDR3 sequences, 45% to 55% of them seen just once. Material: sorted CD4+, CD8+, or CD8+CD57+ T cells (not recorded which) from PBMCs. Receptor source: a human donor with aplastic anemia. Each CDR3 is given with its conserved first and last residue. The D gene is left open where the match is weak. Expanded clones are given a class, and other clones once, few, many or no size at all.

J gene: TRBJ2-5; clone size: NA; D gene: NA; V gene: TRBV20-1; CDR3 DNA: TGCAGTGCTCCCTCGGGACTCCTACCCTCAGGGACCCAGTACTTC; CDR3 protein: CSAPSGLLPSGTQYF
J gene: TRBJ1-5; clone size: NA; D gene: NA; V gene: TRBV15; CDR3 DNA: TGTGCCACCAGCAGAGATCAGTGCCAGCATTTT; CDR3 protein: CATSRDQCQHF
J gene: TRBJ2-5; clone size: many; D gene: NA; V gene: TRBV6-1; CDR3 DNA: TGTGCCAGCTCCCGGAACCCTGGGGGAGAGACCCAGTACTTC; CDR3 protein: CASSRNPGGETQYF
J gene: TRBJ1-2; clone size: few; D gene: NA; V gene: TRBV19; CDR3 DNA: TGTGCCAGTAGGACCGGGACACTCTATGGCTACACCTTC; CDR3 protein: CASRTGTLYGYTF
J gene: TRBJ2-7; clone size: NA; D gene: NA; V gene: TRBV20-1; CDR3 DNA: TGCAGTGCTCAAACAGGTTCCTACGAGCAGTACTTC; CDR3 protein: CSAQTGSYEQYF
J gene: TRBJ1-1; clone size: few; D gene: NA; V gene: TRBV10-2; CDR3 DNA: TGCGCCAGCAGTGAGGGTAGGGAATTGAACACTGAAGCTTTCTTT; CDR3 protein: CASSEGRELNTEAFF
J gene: TRBJ1-1; clone size: many; D gene: NA; V gene: TRBV7-3; CDR3 DNA: TGTGCCAGCAGCGTGAATGGGAAAAACACTGAAGCTTTCTTT; CDR3 protein: CASSVNGKNTEAFF
J gene: TRBJ2-1; clone size: many; D gene: TRBD1; V gene: TRBV20-1; CDR3 DNA: TGCAGTGCCACCTCGGGACAGGCCTACAATGAGCAGTTCTTC; CDR3 protein: CSATSGQAYNEQFF
J gene: TRBJ2-5; clone size: NA; D gene: TRBD1; V gene: TRBV25-1; CDR3 DNA: TGTGCCAGCAGTTCGCCGCGGACAGGGAAAGAGACCCAGTACTTC; CDR3 protein: CASSSPRTGKETQYF
J gene: TRBJ1-1; clone size: few; D gene: NA; V gene: TRBV10-3; CDR3 DNA: TGTGCCATCAGTGACGCGAGGGCGAGACGCACTGAAGCTTTCTTT; CDR3 protein: CAISDARARRTEAFF
J gene: TRBJ2-1; clone size: NA; D gene: TRBD2; V gene: TRBV29-1; CDR3 DNA: TGCAGCGTTGGTGGTATCCGGGACTATGTTCCAAATGAGCAGTTCTTC; CDR3 protein: CSVGGIRDYVPNEQFF
J gene: TRBJ2-5; clone size: NA; D gene: NA; V gene: TRBV24-1; CDR3 DNA: TGTGCCATCAAAAGGGGCCTTGGGCAAGAGACCCAGTACTTC; CDR3 protein: CAIKRGLGQETQYF
J gene: TRBJ1-1; clone size: NA; D gene: NA; V gene: TRBV29-1; CDR3 DNA: TGCGGTCAAGCAGGCTCCAAGGGGGAAGCTTTCTTT; CDR3 protein: CGQAGSKGEAFF
J gene: TRBJ1-3; clone size: many; D gene: NA; V gene: TRBV9; CDR3 DNA: TGTGCCAGCAGCGCAGGACAGCAAGGAAACACCATATATTTT; CDR3 protein: CASSAGQQGNTIYF
J gene: TRBJ1-2; clone size: NA; D gene: NA; V gene: TRBV2; CDR3 DNA: TGTGCCAGCAGTGGAACCTTCTGGCATGGCTACACCTTC; CDR3 protein: CASSGTFWHGYTF
J gene: TRBJ2-3; clone size: NA; D gene: TRBD2; V gene: TRBV24-1; CDR3 DNA: TGTGCCAGCAGTCCCGGGACTAGCGAACAGACGCAGTATTTT; CDR3 protein: CASSPGTSEQTQYF
J gene: TRBJ1-1; clone size: many; D gene: NA; V gene: TRBV6-5; CDR3 DNA: TGTGCCAGCACCCAGGCTGGCTCTGAAGCTTTCTTT; CDR3 protein: CASTQAGSEAFF
J gene: TRBJ2-7; clone size: many; D gene: NA; V gene: TRBV5-1; CDR3 DNA: TGCGCCAGCAGCTTGGAGGGGGCGGGGGAGCAGTACTTC; CDR3 protein: CASSLEGAGEQYF
J gene: TRBJ2-5; clone size: NA; D gene: NA; V gene: TRBV15; CDR3 DNA: TGTGCCACCAGCAACCTCCGGGACGGACAAGAGACCCAGTACTTC; CDR3 protein: CATSNLRDGQETQYF
J gene: TRBJ2-1; clone size: few; D gene: NA; V gene: TRBV18; CDR3 DNA: TGTGCCAGCCCTAGCGAGGAAGACAATGAGCAGTTCTTC; CDR3 protein: CASPSEEDNEQFF
J gene: TRBJ2-3; clone size: NA; D gene: TRBD2; V gene: TRBV20-1; CDR3 DNA: TGCAGTGCAAGAGAGCGGGAGTACACAGATACGCAGTATTTT; CDR3 protein: CSAREREYTDTQYF
J gene: TRBJ2-1; clone size: NA; D gene: TRBD2; V gene: TRBV4-2; CDR3 DNA: TGTGCCAGCAGCCAAGATTCGGCGGGAGGGGCCTACAATGAGCAGTTCTTC; CDR3 protein: CASSQDSAGGAYNEQFF
J gene: TRBJ2-7; clone size: NA; D gene: NA; V gene: TRBV10-3; CDR3 DNA: TGTGCCAGCAGTTACTCGGCCCCACTAACCTACGAGCAGTACTTC; CDR3 protein: CASSYSAPLTYEQYF
J gene: TRBJ1-2; clone size: NA; D gene: NA; V gene: TRBV24-1; CDR3 DNA: TGTGCCACCAGTGCAGGGAATAGAGGCTACACCTTC; CDR3 protein: CATSAGNRGYTF
J gene: TRBJ2-7; clone size: NA; D gene: NA; V gene: TRBV20-1; CDR3 DNA: TGCAGTGCTACGGTACCGGCAGGCGTCTCCTACGAGCAGTACTTC; CDR3 protein: CSATVPAGVSYEQYF
J gene: TRBJ2-1; clone size: NA; D gene: NA; V gene: TRBV4-1; CDR3 DNA: TGCGCCAGCAGCCATAGGGGGAAGGTTCTCAACAATGAGCAGTTCTTC; CDR3 protein: CASSHRGKVLNNEQFF
J gene: TRBJ1-2; clone size: many; D gene: NA; V gene: TRBV20-1; CDR3 DNA: TGCAGTGCCCCACACCCAAACTATGGCTACACCTTC; CDR3 protein: CSAPHPNYGYTF
J gene: TRBJ2-5; clone size: NA; D gene: NA; V gene: TRBV19; CDR3 DNA: TGTGCCAGTAGTATAACCTCCTCCCAGACCCAGTACTTC; CDR3 protein: CASSITSSQTQYF
J gene: TRBJ2-5; clone size: NA; D gene: NA; V gene: TRBV2; CDR3 DNA: TGTGCCAGCAGTGAAGATGCCGGCTGGGAAGAGACCCAGTACTTC; CDR3 protein: CASSEDAGWEETQYF
J gene: TRBJ2-3; clone size: few; D gene: NA; V gene: TRBV10-3; CDR3 DNA: TGTGCCATCAGTGGAATAGCAGGTGGGACAGATACGCAGTATTTT; CDR3 protein: CAISGIAGGTDTQYF
J gene: TRBJ1-6; clone size: few; D gene: NA; V gene: TRBV10-1; CDR3 DNA: TGCGCCAGGGTCCTGAAGATTGGTTCACCCCTCCACTTT; CDR3 protein: CARVLKIGSPLHF
J gene: TRBJ1-3; clone size: many; D gene: TRBD1; V gene: TRBV5-6; CDR3 DNA: TGTGCCAGCAGCTTAATAGGACAGGGAGACACCATATATTTT; CDR3 protein: CASSLIGQGDTIYF
J gene: TRBJ1-1; clone size: few; D gene: NA; V gene: TRBV5-1; CDR3 DNA: TGCGCCAGCAACCAGGGCTGGGAGGGCACTGAAGCTTTCTTT; CDR3 protein: CASNQGWEGTEAFF
J gene: TRBJ1-5; clone size: many; D gene: NA; V gene: TRBV15; CDR3 DNA: TGTGCCACCAGCTCGTGGACGCCGGGGGCTAATCAGCCCCAGCATTTT; CDR3 protein: CATSSWTPGANQPQHF
J gene: TRBJ1-1; clone size: many; D gene: NA; V gene: TRBV25-1; CDR3 DNA: TGTGCCAGCAGCCCCATAACCCTGGGGGACACTGAAGCTTTCTTT; CDR3 protein: CASSPITLGDTEAFF
J gene: TRBJ2-1; clone size: NA; D gene: TRBD1; V gene: TRBV24-1; CDR3 DNA: TGTGCCACCAGTGACTCCGGGACAGGAGCCCATGAGCAGTTCTTC; CDR3 protein: CATSDSGTGAHEQFF
J gene: TRBJ2-3; clone size: many; D gene: NA; V gene: TRBV20-1; CDR3 DNA: TGCAGTGCTAGAGTTAGGATTAGCACAGATACGCAGTATTTT; CDR3 protein: CSARVRISTDTQYF
J gene: TRBJ1-1; clone size: many; D gene: NA; V gene: TRBV7-8; CDR3 DNA: TGTGCCAGCAGCTTCCGACACGTATCTTCCACCCAAGCTTTCTTT; CDR3 protein: CASSFRHVSSTQAFF
J gene: TRBJ1-4; clone size: many; D gene: TRBD1; V gene: TRBV4-3; CDR3 DNA: TGCGCCAGCAGCCAAAGACAGGGGAGGGGTGAAAAACTGTTTTTT; CDR3 protein: CASSQRQGRGEKLFF
J gene: TRBJ2-3; clone size: NA; D gene: NA; V gene: TRBV6-1; CDR3 DNA: TGTGCCAGCGGGGAAGGGGGGGGAACCACAGATACGCAGTATTTT; CDR3 protein: CASGEGGGTTDTQYF
J gene: TRBJ1-2; clone size: many; D gene: NA; V gene: TRBV19; CDR3 DNA: TGTGCCAGTAGTATCCCAGGGAAACACTATGGCTACACCTTC; CDR3 protein: CASSIPGKHYGYTF
J gene: TRBJ2-2; clone size: many; D gene: TRBD2; V gene: TRBV10-2; CDR3 DNA: TGCGCCAGCAGTGAGCACACCCCGGGACTAGTGCGGTCCGGGGAGCTGTTTTTT; CDR3 protein: CASSEHTPGLVRSGELFF
J gene: TRBJ1-1; clone size: NA; D gene: NA; V gene: TRBV3-1; CDR3 DNA: TGTGCCAGCAGCTTAGCCGGACAGTTGAACACTGAAGCTTTCTTT; CDR3 protein: CASSLAGQLNTEAFF
J gene: TRBJ1-2; clone size: NA; D gene: NA; V gene: TRBV19; CDR3 DNA: TGTGCCAGTAGCCTACAGGCTTGGGGCTATGGCTACACCTTC; CDR3 protein: CASSLQAWGYGYTF
J gene: TRBJ2-3; clone size: few; D gene: NA; V gene: TRBV15; CDR3 DNA: TGTGCCACCAGCAGAGATCCGACAGATACGCAGTATTTT; CDR3 protein: CATSRDPTDTQYF
J gene: TRBJ2-3; clone size: NA; D gene: TRBD1; V gene: TRBV9; CDR3 DNA: TGTGCCAGCAGCGTAGTAGCAGGGGGCCTGGGTACGCAGTATTTT; CDR3 protein: CASSVVAGGLGTQYF
J gene: TRBJ1-2; clone size: many; D gene: NA; V gene: TRBV2; CDR3 DNA: TGTGCCAGCAACCCTCAATCAGGGGATGGCTACACCTTC; CDR3 protein: CASNPQSGDGYTF
J gene: TRBJ1-5; clone size: NA; D gene: TRBD1; V gene: TRBV6-1; CDR3 DNA: TGTGCCAGCAGCCTCTCAGGGGGCGGGCAGCCCCAGCATTTT; CDR3 protein: CASSLSGGGQPQHF